These T cell receptor beta chains were read from a single sample in a study of blood T cells in healthy people across ages. TCRdb reprocessed the 5' RACE reads via MiXCR and lists one record per CDR3 protein. In the table there are around 800,000 distinct CDR3 sequences, about 26% of which are singletons. The same sample was also used in a study of T cells of mothers and their children.

The sequencing input was blood. The receptors were gathered from a boy aged 5-17 years in good health. The CDR3 runs from the conserved cysteine through the conserved F or W. The D gene is left open where the match is weak. Expanded clones are given a class, and other clones once, few, many or no size at all.

j_gene	v_gene	d_gene	abundance	CDR3nt	CDR3aa
TRBJ1-4	TRBV12-3/TRBV12-4	NA	NA	TGTGCCAGCACCCCGGGCGAAAAACTGTTTTTT	CASTPGEKLFF
TRBJ2-4	TRBV20-1	NA	few	TGCAGTGCTACCGGGACGCCGAAAAACATTCAGTACTTC	CSATGTPKNIQYF
TRBJ2-7	TRBV20-1	TRBD2	NA	TGCAGTGCGCGAGCGGGGGCCCCGATGAGGGAGCAGTACTTC	CSARAGAPMREQYF
TRBJ2-6	TRBV4-3	NA	few	TGCGCCAGCAGCCAAGTAATATCCGGGTCTGGGGCCAACGTCCTGACTTTC	CASSQVISGSGANVLTF
TRBJ1-3	TRBV4-2	TRBD1	NA	TGTGCCAGCAGCCACGGGGACAGGAGCTCTGGAAACACCATATATTTT	CASSHGDRSSGNTIYF
TRBJ2-5	TRBV5-1	NA	few	TGCGCCAGCAGCTTGGGACAGGAACGCGGGGAGCAGTACTTC	CASSLGQERGEQYF
TRBJ2-7	TRBV28	NA	few	TGTGCCAGCAGTTCCGTCGGGGCCTACGAGCAGTACTTC	CASSSVGAYEQYF
TRBJ2-7	TRBV7-9	TRBD2	NA	TGTGCCAGCAGCTCTAGCGGGCTCGTCTACGAGCAGTACTTC	CASSSSGLVYEQYF
TRBJ2-5	TRBV12-3/TRBV12-4	NA	few	TGTGCCAGCAGTTTAATGGGTCTGGGAGAGACCCAGTACTTC	CASSLMGLGETQYF
TRBJ1-1	TRBV20-1	NA	NA	TGCAGTGCCTGGGGGGTCTGGGGCACTGAAGCTTTCTTT	CSAWGVWGTEAFF
TRBJ2-3	TRBV28	TRBD2	NA	TGTGCCAGCAGTGAACTAGCGGGGGTCACAGATACGCAGTATTTT	CASSELAGVTDTQYF
TRBJ2-1	TRBV7-2	NA	NA	TGTGCCAGCAGCTTCCCATCCTTGGAAGTGGTGGACAATGAGCAGTTCTTC	CASSFPSLEVVDNEQFF
TRBJ2-5	TRBV4-1	TRBD2	few	TGCGCCAGCAGCCAACCGACTAGCGGACAAGAGACCCAGTACTTC	CASSQPTSGQETQYF
TRBJ2-5	TRBV5-1	TRBD2	NA	TGCGCCACCAGCCGACTAGCCGGTTCGGAGACCCAGTACTTC	CATSRLAGSETQYF
TRBJ2-7	TRBV20-1	NA	NA	TGCAGTGCTAGGGATATTTCCGCCTCCTACGAGCAGTACTTC	CSARDISASYEQYF
TRBJ2-5	TRBV28	NA	few	TGTGCCAGCAGACCCCGACGCACTGTCATGGAGACCCAGTACTTC	CASRPRRTVMETQYF
TRBJ2-3	TRBV11-2	NA	medium-sized	TGTGCCAGCAGCTTAGGGGACCGACCAGATACGCAGTATTTT	CASSLGDRPDTQYF
TRBJ2-7	TRBV6-5	NA	NA	TGTGCCAGCAGTAGGGGGACCACCTCCTACGAGCAGTACTTC	CASSRGTTSYEQYF
TRBJ2-5	TRBV11-2	TRBD2	NA	TGTGCCAGCAGCCCCGGGGGGAACCGTCAAGAGACCCAGTACTTC	CASSPGGNRQETQYF
TRBJ2-7	TRBV3-1	NA	few	TGTGCCAGCAGCGGGTCCACCCGGTCTCTACAGTACTTC	CASSGSTRSLQYF
TRBJ1-4	TRBV30	NA	NA	TGTGCCTGTGGATGGGGGGCTATTGAAAAACTGTTTTTT	CACGWGAIEKLFF
TRBJ2-1	TRBV9	TRBD2	NA	TGTGCCAGCAGCCCCGGGACTAGCGGGTTGGGTGAGCAGTTCTTC	CASSPGTSGLGEQFF
TRBJ1-3	TRBV7-2	NA	NA	TGTGCCAGCAGCTTTACGAGCTCTGGAAACACCATATATTTT	CASSFTSSGNTIYF
TRBJ2-4	TRBV4-1	NA	NA	TGCGCCAGCAGCCAAGTGGTCATGACAGCCAAAAACATTCAGTACTTC	CASSQVVMTAKNIQYF
TRBJ2-2	TRBV25-1	TRBD1	few	TGTGCCAGCAGCGGAGGGGACAGGGATACCGGGGAGCTGTTTTTT	CASSGGDRDTGELFF
TRBJ2-5	TRBV20-1	NA	few	TGCAGTGTCCGGCTGCCGGGGCAAGAGACCCAGTACTTC	CSVRLPGQETQYF
TRBJ2-1	TRBV27	NA	NA	TGTGCCAGCAGTCCTAGTCCCGGAGGCTCCTACAATGAGCAGTTCTTC	CASSPSPGGSYNEQFF
TRBJ2-5	TRBV3-1	TRBD1	NA	TGTGCCAGCAGCCAGACAGGGGGTTGGGAGACCCAGTACTTC	CASSQTGGWETQYF
TRBJ2-7	TRBV2	NA	NA	TGTGCCAGCAGAGACGACAGAAGGACAGACGAGCAGTACTTC	CASRDDRRTDEQYF
TRBJ1-4	TRBV9	NA	NA	TGTGCCAGCGGCGTAGGAGGCGGAGGTGATGAAAAACTGTTTTTT	CASGVGGGGDEKLFF
TRBJ1-5	TRBV7-3	NA	few	TGTGCCAGCAGCTCCAGGGACCCCCAGCATTTT	CASSSRDPQHF
TRBJ2-1	TRBV14	TRBD2	few	TGTGCCAGCAGCCAAGAGGGCACTAGCGGGGGGAGCTCCTACAATGAGCAGTTCTTC	CASSQEGTSGGSSYNEQFF
TRBJ1-2	TRBV24-1	TRBD1	few	TGTGTCACCAGTGGTAAAACAGGGACAGGTCGATCGGGCTACACCTTC	CVTSGKTGTGRSGYTF
TRBJ2-5	TRBV6-6	NA	NA	TGTGCCAGCTACTCATTCGGGTCGCAAGAGACCCAGTACTTC	CASYSFGSQETQYF
TRBJ1-1	TRBV5-1	TRBD1	NA	TGCGCCAGCAGCTTGCCTCCGACCGGGACAGGGAACACTGAAGCTTTCTTT	CASSLPPTGTGNTEAFF
TRBJ2-1	TRBV28	NA	NA	TGTGCCAGCAGTTACGAAGATGAGCAGTTCTTC	CASSYEDEQFF
TRBJ1-1	TRBV12-3/TRBV12-4	NA	NA	TGTGTCAGCAGTTTTCCAGGTCGAAACACTGAAGCTTTCTTT	CVSSFPGRNTEAFF
TRBJ1-3	TRBV7-2	NA	NA	TGTGCCAGCAGCCCAAACTTGGCATCTGGAAACACCATATATTTT	CASSPNLASGNTIYF
TRBJ1-2	TRBV7-2	TRBD1	few	TGTGCCAGCAGCTTAGGCTCCAGGGGGTACTATGGCTACACCTTC	CASSLGSRGYYGYTF
TRBJ2-4	TRBV5-5	NA	many	TGTGCCAGCAGCGGGGAAGCCAAAAACATTCAGTACTTC	CASSGEAKNIQYF
TRBJ2-3	TRBV7-9	TRBD2	NA	TGTGCCAGCAGCTTAGCGCCTAGCGGGAACACAGATACGCAGTATTTT	CASSLAPSGNTDTQYF
TRBJ2-1	TRBV5-1	NA	NA	TGCGCCAGCCAGGGAGGTGAGCAGTTCTTC	CASQGGEQFF